This T cell receptor (beta chain) was captured by sequencing in a study of control samples from healthy donors and cancer patients. Some clones are missing from TCRdb's copy, which holds only in-frame ones; the method was immunoSEQ multiplex PCR. The sample holds tens of thousands of clones, roughly 90% seen once. This CDR3 comprises 14 residues. Germline assignment: CDR1 SGHTA and CDR2 FQGNSA. The ends were cut back, 3 bases at V and 9 bases at J, with 12 bases in the middle. V gene TRBV7-2 combines with J gene TRBJ1-6, with unresolved D. The clonotype comes from a woman aged 45-59 years in good health. Sequencing was carried out using blood. The CDR3 bases are TGTGCCAGCAGCTTGTTCCAGTATGGTTCACCCCTCCACTTT. Translating it yields CASSLFQYGSPLHF.